These 31 T cell receptor beta chains were all obtained from the same sample, sequenced in a study of blood T cell repertoires in COVID-19. The method was immunoSEQ multiplex PCR; TCRdb's version includes in-frame clones alone and lacks a portion of them. The sample records about 340,000 clones, more than 70% being singletons. Input material: peripheral blood. The receptors shown here come from a man aged 25-40 years with active or convalescent COVID-19.

The chain couples TRBV6-6 to TRBJ1-2; TRBD1 matches 11 bases. V was clipped by 6 bases and J by 4 bases; unmatched bases: 4. The CDR3 consists of 14 residues. Germline CDR1 is MNHNY and CDR2 is SVGAGI (reference sequence). The CDR3: CASRHGTGGYGYTF. The DNA for the CDR3 is TGTGCCAGCAGACACGGGACAGGGGGCTATGGCTACACCTTC.

The V call is TRBV2, the J call TRBJ1-5; D remains ambiguous. The germline CDR1 and CDR2 sequences are SNHLY and FYNNEI. With 0 bases removed from V and 12 bases from J, the gap between germline ends came to 12 bases. The CDR3 runs 13 residues. In DNA, the CDR3 is TGTGCCAGCAGTGAAGCGCGGGCGAGTTTCCAGCATTTT. Amino acids: CASSEARASFQHF.

The chain is built from TRBV28 and TRBJ2-1, with 7 bases fitting TRBD2. The CDR3 has 15 residues. Germline V gene lookup returns CDR1 MDHEN and CDR2 SYDVKM. V lost 8 bases to trimming and J lost 3 bases; unmatched junction nucleotides: 10. CDR3: CASPPASGNYNEQFF. In DNA, the CDR3 is TGTGCCAGCCCGCCGGCTAGCGGAAACTACAATGAGCAGTTCTTC.

This clone was recorded once. V is TRBV6-5 and J is TRBJ1-2, with D perhaps TRBD1 (6 bases). CDR3 length equals 16 residues. Trimming left V 4 bases short and J 0 bases short, with 15 bases between. Germline-derived CDR1 and CDR2 are MNHEY and SVGAGI. The CDR3: CASSSQGYQPNYGYTF. The CDR3 region has the DNA TGTGCCAGCAGTTCGCAGGGGTACCAACCTAACTATGGCTACACCTTC.

The chain links TRBV12-3 or TRBV12-4 to TRBJ2-7; TRBD2 aligns across 8 bases. The V gene end was trimmed by 10 bases and the J gene end by 6 bases; junction bases not matched to a gene: 5. This CDR3 has 11 residues. In DNA form, the CDR3 reads TGTGCCACCGGGAGGGCAGGCGAGCAGTACTTC. Its protein is CATGRAGEQYF.

V and J are TRBV6-6 and TRBJ1-2; tentative D call: TRBD1 (5 bases). The germline V gene encodes CDR1 MNHNY and CDR2 SVGAGI (reference sequence). V was clipped by 7 bases and J by 1 base, with 16 bases between them. The CDR3 spans 15 residues. The CDR3 DNA follows: TGTGCCAGCACTCTAGGGGCAGTAGATAACTATGGCTACACCTTC. This encodes CASTLGAVDNYGYTF.

This clone was counted once. The chain employs TRBV6-4 and TRBJ2-2, with D possibly matching TRBD2 (5 bases). V was clipped by 0 bases and J by 4 bases, with 9 bases between them. The CDR3 length is 15 residues. The V gene's germline CDR1 is MRHNA and CDR2 SNTAGT. The CDR3 region is CASSDSRAGTGELFF. The CDR3 DNA reads as TGTGCCAGCAGTGACTCAAGGGCGGGCACCGGGGAGCTGTTTTTT.

Note on this clone: At the DNA level, this CDR3 is encoded by other sequences in the same sample as well. The chain joins TRBV10-3 to TRBJ2-7, with 8 bases aligning to TRBD1. V was pared by 8 bases and J by 0 bases, with 0 bases of the junction left unmatched. Per germline, CDR1 ENHRY and CDR2 SYGVKD. The CDR3 totals 12 residues. The CDR3 bases are TGTGCCATCGGACAGGGCTCCTACGAGCAGTACTTC. It specifies CAIGQGSYEQYF.

The chain uses TRBV5-1 and TRBJ2-3; D ambiguous. The CDR3 contains 14 residues. Trimming left V 2 bases short and J 0 bases short, with 7 bases between. Germline V gene sequence: CDR1 SGHRS, CDR2 YFSETQ. CDR3 sequence: CASSFGPSTDTQYF. In nucleotides, the CDR3 is TGCGCCAGCAGCTTTGGCCCAAGCACAGATACGCAGTATTTT.

This rearrangement joins TRBV28 to TRBJ1-1, with D possibly TRBD1 on 6 matching bases. The CDR3 runs to 14 residues. CDR1 is MDHEN and CDR2 is SYDVKM in the germline V gene. V lost 2 bases to trimming and J lost 2 bases, with 9 bases between them. The CDR3 reads CASSLVGHNTEAFF. Written as DNA, the CDR3 is TGTGCCAGCAGTTTAGTGGGACATAACACTGAAGCTTTCTTT.

This chain's CDR3 is CASSLVSGQDEQYF. The CDR3 nucleotides are TGTGCCAGCAGCTTAGTTAGCGGGCAGGACGAGCAGTACTTC. The chain couples TRBV7-8 to TRBJ2-7; TRBD2 matches 7 bases. This CDR3 comprises 14 residues. V shed 1 base, J shed 5 bases, and the junction held 5 bases outside the gene matches. Germline lookup yields CDR1 SGHVS and CDR2 FQNEAQ.

This chain uses TRBV6-1 with TRBJ2-5, with 10 bases lining up with TRBD2. The CDR3 totals 16 residues. V lost 3 bases and J lost 1; bases outside the gene matches: 5. The germline CDR1 and CDR2 sequences are MNHNS and SASEGT. CDR3 bases: TGTGCCAGCAGTGATATCCTAGCGGGGGCCCAAGAGACCCAGTACTTC. Translated, it gives CASSDILAGAQETQYF.

The chain carries TRBV27 and TRBJ2-6; possibly TRBD2 for D (5 bases). CDR3 length equals 15 residues. V gave up 3 bases and J gave up 2 bases, with 8 bases separating them. Germline CDR1 is MNHEY and CDR2 is SMNVEV (reference sequence). CDR3 sequence (DNA): TGTGCCAGCAGTTTGAGGGCGGCTGGGGCCAACGTCCTGACTTTC. It yields the protein CASSLRAAGANVLTF.

This chain links TRBV7-2 with TRBJ2-3, with D perhaps matching TRBD2 (5 bases). Germline values: CDR1 SGHTA, CDR2 FQGNSA. The germline V and J ends were trimmed by 2 bases and 7 bases, with 22 bases remaining between them. The length of the CDR3 is 17 residues. The CDR3 region has the DNA TGTGCCAGCAGCTTAAATACGGCGGGTACGTCCCGGCATACGCAGTATTTT. It encodes CASSLNTAGTSRHTQYF.

The gene calls are TRBV7-9 and TRBJ1-2, with TRBD1 as a possible D gene (6 bases). The length of the CDR3 is 13 residues. V was shortened by 1 base and J by 6 bases, with 9 bases between the two germline ends. Looked up from germline, CDR1 is SEHNR and CDR2 is FQNEAQ (reference sequence). This CDR3 is CASSLGGGNGYTF. CDR3 DNA sequence: TGTGCCAGCAGCTTAGGAGGGGGTAATGGCTACACCTTC.

The J gene is TRBJ2-3, the V gene TRBV18; D not resolved. Germline CDR1 reads KGHSH; CDR2 reads LQKENI. This CDR3 has 16 amino acids. V was cut by 3 bases and J by 0 bases, with 13 bases left in between. This CDR3 reads CASSPKLVASTDTQYF. DNA of the CDR3: TGTGCCAGCTCACCGAAGTTGGTGGCCAGCACAGATACGCAGTATTTT.

The V gene is TRBV5-1, the J gene TRBJ2-7; maybe TRBD2 (7 bases). Trimming took 5 bases from V and 0 from J, leaving 9 bases between them. Germline V gene data show CDR1 as SGHRS and CDR2 as YFSETQ. The CDR3 has 13 amino acids. The DNA for the CDR3 is TGCGCCAGCAGAGGGGGGGCCTCCTACGAGCAGTACTTC. Protein: CASRGGASYEQYF.

J is TRBJ1-2 and V is TRBV20-1, with TRBD1 as a possible D gene (5 bases). CDR1 DFQATT and CDR2 SNEGSKA come from the germline V gene (reference sequence). The CDR3 covers 11 residues. V was shortened by 0 bases and J by 14 bases, with 13 bases between the two germline ends. DNA of the CDR3: TGCAGTGCTAGAGATCAAAGGGGTGGGACCTTC. Its protein product is CSARDQRGGTF.

V gene TRBV19 combines with J gene TRBJ1-2; D call uncertain. V was pared by 6 bases and J by 2 bases, with 7 bases between. From germline, CDR1 is LNHDA and CDR2 SQIVND (reference sequence). The CDR3 length is 12 residues. DNA for the CDR3: TGTGCCAGTAGGAACAGAAACTATGGCTACACCTTC. Translating it yields CASRNRNYGYTF. Supplemented by reference TRBV19 and TRBJ1-2, the full variable domain reads DGGITQSPKYLFRKEGQNVTLSCEQNLNHDAMYWYRQDPGQGLRLIYYSQIVNDFQKGDIAEGYSVSREKKESFPLTVTSAQKNPTAFYLCASRNRNYGYTFGSGTRLTVV.

The J gene is TRBJ1-1, the V gene TRBV2; D is perhaps TRBD1 (6 bases). Deletions cut 5 bases from V and 8 bases from J, with 9 bases between. The CDR3 loop spans 11 amino acids. Per germline, CDR1 SNHLY and CDR2 FYNNEI. CDR3 amino acids: CASSQQGEAFF. The CDR3 bases are TGTGCCAGCAGTCAACAGGGAGAAGCTTTCTTT.

The chain has TRBV9 and TRBJ2-7, with D tentatively TRBD2 (6 bases). Per the germline V gene, CDR1 is SGDLS and CDR2 is YYNGEE. With 2 bases removed from V and 5 bases from J, the gap between germline ends came to 11 bases. This CDR3 comprises 13 residues. This chain's CDR3 is CASSVRGTHEQYF. The CDR3 coding sequence is TGTGCCAGCAGCGTGCGCGGGACCCACGAGCAGTACTTC.

There are a few counts of this clone. CDR3 protein: CASSHRLGNQPQHF. The CDR3 nucleotides are TGTGCCAGCAGCCACCGACTAGGGAATCAGCCCCAGCATTTT. The chain uses TRBV6-5 and TRBJ1-5, with D hard to call. Looked up from germline, CDR1 is MNHEY and CDR2 is SVGAGI. CDR3 length: 14 residues. Trimming shortened V by 6 bases and J by 4 bases, and 13 bases separated the two germline ends.

This clone came up a few times. The V call is TRBV7-2, the J call TRBJ2-3; 8 bases map to TRBD1. V was pared by 5 bases and J by 5 bases, with 9 bases of the junction left unmatched. The CDR3 is 15 residues long. Germline loops: CDR1 SGHTA, CDR2 FQGNSA. The CDR3 region has the DNA TGTGCCAGCAGCCCTAGACAGGGGTGGGGAGATACGCAGTATTTT. Its protein is CASSPRQGWGDTQYF.

The chain carries TRBV5-1 and TRBJ2-5; a weak D match, TRBD2 (7 bases). The germline V gene has CDR1 SGHRS and CDR2 YFSETQ. Trimming took 2 bases from V and 1 from J, leaving 12 bases between them. The length of the CDR3 is 15 residues. DNA for the CDR3: TGCGCCAGCAGCTTCGCGGGGGCTCTCCAAGAGACCCAGTACTTC. It yields the protein CASSFAGALQETQYF.

This chain uses TRBV27 with TRBJ2-5; a possible D gene is TRBD1 (5 bases). The CDR3 runs to 13 residues. The germline V gene encodes CDR1 MNHEY and CDR2 SMNVEV (reference sequence). The germline V and J ends were trimmed by 0 bases and 9 bases, with 11 bases remaining between them. Written as DNA, the CDR3 is TGTGCCAGCAGTTTATCGCAGGGTCTGTCCCAGTACTTC. Its translation is CASSLSQGLSQYF.

The chain couples TRBV11-2 to TRBJ2-2; D uncertain. The CDR3 is 11 amino acids. Trimming took 7 bases from V and 4 from J, leaving 4 bases between them. CDR1 and CDR2 from the germline V gene are SGHAT and FQNNGV. CDR3 in DNA: TGTGCCAGCACGGGCACCGGGGAGCTGTTTTTT. As protein: CASTGTGELFF.

The V and J genes are TRBV9 and TRBJ2-2, with 7 bases identical to TRBD2. The CDR3 extends over 18 amino acids. Germline CDR1 is SGDLS and CDR2 is YYNGEE. The V and J ends lost 3 bases and 1 base, in that order; junction bases with no gene match: 12. Here the CDR3 DNA reads TGTGCCAGCAGCGCTCCTCTAGCGGACGTACAGAACACCGGGGAGCTGTTTTTT. Its protein is CASSAPLADVQNTGELFF.

The chain joins TRBV9 to TRBJ1-2, with unresolved D. V lost 6 bases and J lost 8, with 11 bases in between. Germline V CDR1 and CDR2: SGDLS, YYNGEE. The CDR3 is 11 amino acids. DNA for the CDR3: TGTGCCAGCAAATGGTCGGGAGGCTACACCTTC. Translated: CASKWSGGYTF.

The chain carries TRBV10-3 and TRBJ2-5; TRBD2 matches 9 bases. The CDR3 has 14 amino acids. Trimming took 6 bases from V and 3 from J; bases not matched to a gene: 5. Germline V CDR1 and CDR2: ENHRY, SYGVKD. The CDR3 loop is CAISLGLAEETQYF. The CDR3 nucleotides are TGTGCCATCAGCCTGGGACTAGCCGAAGAGACCCAGTACTTC.

The chain is built from TRBV4-2 and TRBJ1-1, with D perhaps matching TRBD1 (5 bases). V lost 1 base and J 1 base, leaving 19 bases between the germline ends. This CDR3 contains 18 residues. Germline CDR1 reads LGHNA; CDR2 reads YNFKEQ. CDR3: CASSQGFLGGRANTEAFF. In DNA form, the CDR3 reads TGTGCCAGCAGCCAAGGATTTTTGGGGGGGAGAGCGAACACTGAAGCTTTCTTT.

This clone has only a few counts. The chain is built from TRBV19 and TRBJ2-3, with D maybe TRBD2 (5 bases). The CDR3 extends over 13 amino acids. The germline gives CDR1 LNHDA, CDR2 SQIVND (reference sequence). V was clipped by 5 bases and J by 5 bases, with 11 bases between them. CDR3 coding DNA: TGTGCCAGTAGTGAGGTGGCGGGAGATACGCAGTATTTT. This encodes CASSEVAGDTQYF.